These 9 T cell receptor beta chains share one sample of origin, sequenced in a study of blood T cell repertoires in COVID-19. TCRdb's copy holds only in-frame clones and misses some; the assay was immunoSEQ multiplex PCR. The table has 150,000 to 200,000 clones, 70% to 80% seen once; the top ten hold under 7%. The sequenced sample was peripheral blood. The source is a woman aged 40 to 49 with COVID-19, enrolled during active disease.

This rearrangement joins TRBV7-7 to TRBJ2-2; perhaps TRBD1 as D (6 bases). CDR1 is SSHAT and CDR2 is FNYEAQ in the germline V gene (reference sequence). The ends were cut back, 8 bases at V and 4 bases at J, with 17 bases in the middle. The CDR3 runs to 15 residues. The CDR3 loop reads CASATGNTVTGELFF. In DNA form, the CDR3 reads TGTGCCAGCGCCACAGGGAACACGGTCACCGGGGAGCTGTTTTTT.

The chain joins TRBV15 to TRBJ2-5; D ambiguous. Trimming left V 1 base short and J 3 bases short, with 12 bases between. The CDR3 loop spans 15 amino acids. Germline CDR1 reads LNHNV; CDR2 reads YYDKDF (reference sequence). CDR3 coding DNA: TGTGCCACCAGCAGAGTAAGGAACAGCAAAGAGACCCAGTACTTC. Translating gives CATSRVRNSKETQYF. Supplemented by reference TRBV15 and TRBJ2-5, the full variable domain reads DAMVIQNPRYQVTQFGKPVTLSCSQTLNHNVMYWYQQKSSQAPKLLFHYYDKDFNNEADTPDNFQSRRPNTSFCFLDIRSPGLGDTAMYLCATSRVRNSKETQYFGPGTRLLVL.

The CDR3 loop is CASSLGSGQETQYF. CDR3 bases: TGCGCCAGCAGCTTGGGAAGCGGTCAAGAGACCCAGTACTTC. The gene calls are TRBV5-1 and TRBJ2-5; TRBD2 is a possible D gene (5 bases). Germline lookup yields CDR1 SGHRS and CDR2 YFSETQ. The germline V and J ends were trimmed by 0 bases and 2 bases, with 8 bases remaining between them. There are 14 residues in the CDR3. Drawing the rest from reference TRBV5-1 and TRBJ2-5, the complete variable domain is KAGVTQTPRYLIKTRGQQVTLSCSPISGHRSVSWYQQTPGQGLQFLFEYFSETQRNKGNFPGRFSGRQFSNSRSEMNVSTLELGDSALYLCASSLGSGQETQYFGPGTRLLVL.

The V call is TRBV3-1 (or the pseudogene TRBV3-2), the J call TRBJ2-2, with D possibly being TRBD1 (5 bases). This CDR3 is 15 amino acids long. From germline, CDR1 is LGHDT and CDR2 YNNKEL (reference sequence). Trimming took off 4 bases at V and 6 bases at J, with 15 bases between the two ends. The CDR3 region has the DNA TGTGCCAGCAGCCCCACCTCAGGGCGGTCCGGGGAGCTGTTTTTT. This sequence encodes CASSPTSGRSGELFF.

The chain joins TRBV5-4 to TRBJ1-5; D is ambiguous. The CDR3 sequence is 14 residues long. Germline V lookup: CDR1 SGHNT, CDR2 YYREEE (reference sequence). Trimming removed 5 bases from V and 0 bases from J, with 9 bases in between. The CDR3 protein is CASSLGGSNQPQHF. Written as DNA, the CDR3 is TGTGCCAGCAGTCTGGGAGGTAGCAATCAGCCCCAGCATTTT.

V is TRBV7-8 and J is TRBJ1-2; TRBD1 matches at 8 bases. Trimming at V came to 4 bases and at J to 8 bases, leaving 12 bases not matched to a gene. Per germline, CDR1 SGHVS and CDR2 FQNEAQ. CDR3 size: 15 residues. The CDR3: CASSSILYRGGGYTF. DNA of the CDR3: TGTGCCAGCAGCTCGATTCTTTACAGGGGGGGCGGCTACACCTTC.

The CDR3 region is CASSLRRVERYEQFF. In DNA, the CDR3 is TGTGCCAGCAGCTTACGGCGGGTCGAGAGGTATGAGCAGTTCTTC. This sequence joins TRBV7-8 and TRBJ2-1; tentative D call: TRBD2 (5 bases). The V gene lost 2 bases and the J gene lost 8 bases, with 16 bases spanning the gap. CDR3 length: 15 amino acids. Germline V lookup: CDR1 SGHVS, CDR2 FQNEAQ.

This sequence joins TRBV7-8 and TRBJ1-1; D uncertain. This CDR3 contains 12 residues. Germline V CDR1 and CDR2: SGHVS, FQNEAQ. Trimming stripped 5 bases from V and 6 bases from J, with 10 bases between. CDR3 sequence reads: CASSAGGPEAFF. The CDR3 coding sequence is TGTGCCAGCAGCGCGGGTGGTCCTGAAGCTTTCTTT.

This chain uses TRBV11-1 with TRBJ2-1; 8 bases align to TRBD1. Germline CDR1 reads SGHAT; CDR2 reads FQDESV (reference sequence). The V segment lost 4 bases and the J segment 8 bases; nucleotides outside the gene matches: 13. The CDR3 length is 16 residues. In DNA, the CDR3 is TGTGCCAGCAGCTACCGGACAGGGAATTTCTTTGATGAGCAGTTCTTC. This translates into CASSYRTGNFFDEQFF.